This TCR beta chain was sequenced in a study of blood T cell repertoires in COVID-19 (TCRdb year 2020). For context, the study as a whole: Samples from collaborators originated in the United States, Italy and Spain and spanned both the acute and convalescent phases of COVID-19. The sample metadata nearly always contained a de-identified subject ID, COVID-19 status, age in years and sex. Where available, HLA class I and class II types were taken from metadata supplied by the sample provider and were not determined by assay-based typing. The repertoires were released in a freely available public database intended as a resource for research on the immune response to SARS-CoV-2. Samples came from the ongoing ImmuneRACE study (first 160 participants) plus 1,254 subjects from 6 global collaborators. The material from the prospective study consisted of cDNA or gDNA derived from T cells, B-cell-depleted T cells, or PBMCs. The dataset comprised deeply sampled blood TCRbeta repertoires from subjects exposed to, actively infected with, or recovered from COVID-19. Study-wide conclusions, independent of this receptor: How much clinical and demographic metadata was included differed by source and by participant, and the metadata was provided uncurated.

TCRbeta CDR3 regions were amplified from genomic DNA using the immunoSEQ Assay, a bias-controlled multiplex PCR. On the authors' methods: The number of nucleated cells in each sample was estimated from the amplification of reference gene primers within the assay. Sequence reads were collapsed and filtered to measure the absolute abundance of every unique TCRbeta CDR3 rearrangement. For each sample, productive Simpson clonality was calculated as the square root of Simpson's diversity index over productive rearrangements. In TCRdb, the immuneACCESS table is reduced to in-frame sequences with V and J assigned. These tables do not hold every clone; where another copy was compared, an unresolved V gene accounts for under half, and the others remain unexplained. V, J and clone size derive from that table, while D and trimming were established from the DNA sequence. This sample lists 220,000 or so clones; about 86% were detected once. 3% of the sample rests with the top ten.

For CDR1 and CDR2, the germline V gene lists SNHLY and FYNNEI. V and J are trimmed by 3 bases and 7 bases, and the gene matches miss 4 bases of the junction. The CDR3, from cysteine to phenylalanine, totals 15 residues. The retained sequence is limited to the CDR3, 45 bases, with the frame set at the first base. Samples from volunteer blood donors who had recovered from COVID-19 were contributed by a second Seattle source. Each collaborating institution followed its own protocols to collect whole blood in K2EDTA tubes. For TCRbeta analysis, collaborators shipped samples as frozen whole blood, isolated PBMCs, or DNA extracted from either of those sample types. Worth noting for this clone: No cognate antigen has been identified for it. Base qualities are not provided; no much larger clone lies one nucleotide away.

The TCR originated in a woman in her twenties or thirties who had recovered from COVID-19. Sequencing input: peripheral blood. The chain was built from TRBV2 and TRBJ2-2; TRBD2 aligns with 11 central bases. The bases read TGTGCCAGCAGTGAGGCTAGCGGGAGGATCGGGGAGCTGTTTTTT. Its translation is CASSEASGRIGELFF. Joined to the reference TRBV2 and TRBJ2-2 proteins, this CDR3 gives the full variable domain: EPEVTQTPSHQVTQMGQEVILRCVPISNHLYFYWYRQILGQKVEFLVSFYNNEISEKSEIFDDQFSVERPDGSNFTLKIRSTKLEDSAMYFCASSEASGRIGELFFGEGSRLTVL.